This T cell receptor beta chain was recorded in a study of cytomegalovirus exposure and HLA in healthy donors. This clone was detected a few times. What it binds is not known. Trimming removed 6 bases from V and 5 bases from J, with 11 bases in between. Germline CDR1 reads MNHNS; CDR2 reads SASEGT. The CDR3 has 13 amino acids. Study-wide results and caveats: The authors assumed roughly uniform sequencing depth across donors for presence/absence analyses. A few chains tied to CMV proved CMV antigen-specific in vitro.

13 Jbeta primers and 60 Vbeta primers were used for the PCR. The table came from immunoSEQ multiplex PCR; TCRdb's copy has only in-frame clones and leaves some out. The data contain approximately 110,000 clones, just under 80% of them singletons. The chain combines TRBV6-1 with TRBJ1-5; TRBD1 might be the D (6 bases). The receptor was isolated from a male donor in good health and CMV-seronegative. The sample taken for sequencing was PBMCs. The CDR3 sequence: CASSGNRDQPQHF. The CDR3 nucleotides read TGTGCCAGCAGCGGGAACAGGGATCAGCCCCAGCATTTT.